The clone carrying this T cell receptor (beta chain) was recorded a few times. TCRdb recomputed calls from the RT-PCR reads with MiXCR, one row per CDR3 protein. The sample has about 230,000 distinct CDR3 sequences, over 12% seen once; the top ten hold around a tenth. The data are from a study of patients and donors after allogeneic stem cell transplantation. The CDR3 consists of 13 residues. Germline V lookup: CDR1 SNHLY, CDR2 FYNNEI. Trimming took 1 base from V and 7 from J, leaving 11 bases between them. The sequenced sample was blood, either unsorted or a sorted T cell fraction (not recorded which). The chain recombines TRBV2 with TRBJ2-7, with a weak D call TRBD2 (7 bases). The sequence derives from a human donor who was either an allogeneic HSCT recipient or a stem cell or donor lymphocyte infusion donor (not recorded which). It is not recorded whose cells these are; they may come from a transplant donor. As DNA, the CDR3 is TGTGCCAGCAGTGAAGTACAGGGAGGGGAGCAGTACTTC. Protein product: CASSEVQGGEQYF.